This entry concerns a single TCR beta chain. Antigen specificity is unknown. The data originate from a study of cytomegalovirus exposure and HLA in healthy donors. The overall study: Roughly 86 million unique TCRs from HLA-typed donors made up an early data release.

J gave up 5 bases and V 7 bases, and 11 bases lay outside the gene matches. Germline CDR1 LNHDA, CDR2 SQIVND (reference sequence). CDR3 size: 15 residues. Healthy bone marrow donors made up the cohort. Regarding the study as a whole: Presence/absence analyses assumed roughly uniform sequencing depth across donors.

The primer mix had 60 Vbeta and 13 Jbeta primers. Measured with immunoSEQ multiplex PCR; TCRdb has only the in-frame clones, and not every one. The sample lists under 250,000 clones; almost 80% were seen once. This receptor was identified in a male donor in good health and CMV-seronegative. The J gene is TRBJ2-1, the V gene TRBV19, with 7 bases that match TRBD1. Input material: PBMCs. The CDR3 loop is CASTPTGWGNNEQFF. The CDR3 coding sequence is TGTGCCAGTACTCCGACAGGGTGGGGGAACAATGAGCAGTTCTTC. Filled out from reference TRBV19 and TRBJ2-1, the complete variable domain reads DGGITQSPKYLFRKEGQNVTLSCEQNLNHDAMYWYRQDPGQGLRLIYYSQIVNDFQKGDIAEGYSVSREKKESFPLTVTSAQKNPTAFYLCASTPTGWGNNEQFFGPGTRLTVL.